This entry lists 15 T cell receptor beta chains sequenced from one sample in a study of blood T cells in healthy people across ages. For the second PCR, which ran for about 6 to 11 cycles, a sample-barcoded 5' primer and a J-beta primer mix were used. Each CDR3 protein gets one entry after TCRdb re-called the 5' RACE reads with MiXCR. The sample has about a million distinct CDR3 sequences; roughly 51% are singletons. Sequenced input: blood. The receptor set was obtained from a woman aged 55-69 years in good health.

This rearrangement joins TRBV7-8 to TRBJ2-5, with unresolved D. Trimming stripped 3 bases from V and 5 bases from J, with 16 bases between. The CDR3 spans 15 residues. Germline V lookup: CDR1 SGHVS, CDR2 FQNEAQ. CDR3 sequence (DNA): TGTGCCAGCAGCTTGGGGTCGAGAGCACGGGAGACCCAGTACTTC. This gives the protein CASSLGSRARETQYF.

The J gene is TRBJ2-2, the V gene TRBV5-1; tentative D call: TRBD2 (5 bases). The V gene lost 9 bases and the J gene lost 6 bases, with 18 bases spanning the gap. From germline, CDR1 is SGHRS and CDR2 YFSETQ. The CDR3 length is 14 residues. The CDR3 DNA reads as TGCGCCACCCGAGGTCCCCGGACTGCCGGGGAGCTGTTTTTT. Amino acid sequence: CATRGPRTAGELFF.

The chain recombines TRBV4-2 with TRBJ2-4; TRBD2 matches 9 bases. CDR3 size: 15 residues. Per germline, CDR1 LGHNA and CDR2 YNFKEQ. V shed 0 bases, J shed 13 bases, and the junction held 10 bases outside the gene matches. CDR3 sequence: CASSQEGASGNVQYF. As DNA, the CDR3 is TGTGCCAGCAGCCAAGAGGGGGCTAGCGGGAATGTGCAGTACTTC.

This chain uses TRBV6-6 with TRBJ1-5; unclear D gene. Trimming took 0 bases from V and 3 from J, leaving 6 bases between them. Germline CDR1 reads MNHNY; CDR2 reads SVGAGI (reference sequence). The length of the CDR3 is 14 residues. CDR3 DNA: TGTGCCAGCAGTTACTCCCCAGCCAATCAGCCCCAGCATTTT. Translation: CASSYSPANQPQHF.

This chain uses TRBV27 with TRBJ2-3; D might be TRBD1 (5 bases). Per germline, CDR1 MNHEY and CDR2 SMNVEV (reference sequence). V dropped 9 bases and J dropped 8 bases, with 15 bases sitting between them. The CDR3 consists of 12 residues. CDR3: CARVAPRGTQYF. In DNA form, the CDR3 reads TGTGCCAGAGTCGCTCCAAGGGGTACGCAGTATTTT.

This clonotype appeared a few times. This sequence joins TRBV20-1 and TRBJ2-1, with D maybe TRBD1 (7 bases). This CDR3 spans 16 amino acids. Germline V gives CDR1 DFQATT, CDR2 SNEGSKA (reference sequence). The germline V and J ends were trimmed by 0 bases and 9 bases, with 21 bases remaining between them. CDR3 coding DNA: TGCAGTGCTAGAGATGGAGGGACAGCTTTTTGGGTTGAGCAGTTCTTC. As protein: CSARDGGTAFWVEQFF.

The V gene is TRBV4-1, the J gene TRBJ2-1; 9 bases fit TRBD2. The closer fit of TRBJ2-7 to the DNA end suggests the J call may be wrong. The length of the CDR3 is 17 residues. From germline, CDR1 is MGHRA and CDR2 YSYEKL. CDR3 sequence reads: CASSPLMTSGTYNEQYF. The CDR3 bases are TGCGCCAGCAGCCCCCTGATGACTAGCGGAACCTACAATGAGCAGTACTTC.

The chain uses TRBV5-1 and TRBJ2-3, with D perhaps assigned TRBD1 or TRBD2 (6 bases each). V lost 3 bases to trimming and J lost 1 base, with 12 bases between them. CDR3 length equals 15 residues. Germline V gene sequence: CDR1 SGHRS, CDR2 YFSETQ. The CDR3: CASSWVGGRTDTQYF. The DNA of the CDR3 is TGCGCCAGCAGCTGGGTTGGGGGGCGCACAGATACGCAGTATTTT.

DNA for the CDR3: TGTGCCAGCAGCCAAGGTGGGGCGGAAACCTACAATGAGCAGTACTTC. It specifies CASSQGGAETYNEQYF. This chain uses TRBV3-1 with TRBJ2-1; D perhaps matches TRBD1 (5 bases). Gene TRBJ2-7 matches the end of the DNA better, so the J call may be wrong. Germline V gives CDR1 LGHDT, CDR2 YNNKEL (reference sequence). CDR3 length equals 16 residues.

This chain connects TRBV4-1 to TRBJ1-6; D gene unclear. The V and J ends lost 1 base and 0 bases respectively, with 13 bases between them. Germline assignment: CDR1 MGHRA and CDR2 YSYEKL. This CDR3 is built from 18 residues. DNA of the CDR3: TGCGCCAGCAGCCAAGTCGGCCAGCGGAGCTCCTATAATTCACCCCTCCACTTT. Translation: CASSQVGQRSSYNSPLHF.

In nucleotides, the CDR3 is TGCAGTGGCGCCAACCTGGCGGCGACCTACGAGCAGTACTTC. Amino acids: CSGANLAATYEQYF. The gene calls are TRBV20-1 and TRBJ2-7; D is undetermined. V lost 7 bases to trimming and J lost 2 bases, with 18 bases between them. Germline V lookup: CDR1 DFQATT, CDR2 SNEGSKA (reference sequence). The CDR3 is made up of 14 amino acids.

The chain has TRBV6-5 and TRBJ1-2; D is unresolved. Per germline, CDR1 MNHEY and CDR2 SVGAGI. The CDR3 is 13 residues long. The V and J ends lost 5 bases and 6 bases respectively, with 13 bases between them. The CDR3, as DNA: TGTGCCAGCAGTACCTCGGTGCCCGATGGCTACACCTTC. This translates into CASSTSVPDGYTF.

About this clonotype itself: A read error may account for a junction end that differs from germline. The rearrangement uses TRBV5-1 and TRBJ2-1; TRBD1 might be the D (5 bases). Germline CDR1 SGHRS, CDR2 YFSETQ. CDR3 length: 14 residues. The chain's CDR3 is CASSFEGAYDEQFF. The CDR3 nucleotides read TGCGCCAGCAGCTTCGAAGGGGCCTACGATGAGCAGTTCTTC.

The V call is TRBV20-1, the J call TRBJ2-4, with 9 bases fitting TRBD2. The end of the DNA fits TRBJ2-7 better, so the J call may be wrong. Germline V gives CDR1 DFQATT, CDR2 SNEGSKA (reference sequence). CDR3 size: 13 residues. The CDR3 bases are TGCAGTGCTACCTTAGCGGGAGAATACGAGCAGTACTTC. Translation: CSATLAGEYEQYF.

CDR3: CASSLSGTAGWYF. The CDR3 DNA sequence: TGTGCCAGCAGTTTATCGGGGACAGCCGGATGGTACTTC. V usage is TRBV27 and J usage is TRBJ2-7; 7 bases are a match to TRBD1. There are 13 residues in the CDR3. Germline V lookup: CDR1 MNHEY, CDR2 SMNVEV (reference sequence). With V trimmed by 0 bases and J by 12 bases, 8 bases remained unmatched.